The TCR beta chain under discussion was sequenced for a study of cytomegalovirus exposure and HLA in healthy donors. Using immunoSEQ multiplex PCR, the repertoire was profiled, and TCRdb retains in-frame clones only, with some absent. Of roughly 170,000 clones in the sample, 84% were seen once. Sequenced input: PBMCs. The receptor was isolated from a woman between 18 and 30 years old in good health and CMV-seropositive.

CDR3 amino acids: CASSQGTGGAANEKLFF. The CDR3, as DNA: TGTGCCAGCAGCCAGGGGACAGGGGGGGCAGCTAATGAAAAACTGTTTTTT. The chain employs TRBV9 and TRBJ1-4, with TRBD1 identical over 11 bases. The germline gives CDR1 SGDLS, CDR2 YYNGEE. V shed 4 bases, J shed 3 bases, and the junction held 8 bases outside the gene matches. This CDR3 spans 17 amino acids.